Below are 17 T cell receptor beta chains sequenced from a single sample in a study of tumor-infiltrating lymphocytes in oesophageal squamous cell carcinoma. Each CDR3 protein gets one entry after TCRdb re-called the PCR reads with MiXCR. The sample lists fewer than 20,000 distinct CDR3 sequences; 40% to 55% were seen once. Material: esophageal tumor tissue. All receptors come from a male donor with esophageal squamous cell carcinoma.

This clonotype came up a few times. The chain is built from TRBV19 and TRBJ2-3; 12 bases are a match to TRBD2. CDR1 is LNHDA, CDR2 SQIVND, per germline (reference sequence). Trimming cost V 3 bases and J 5 bases; bases outside gene matches: 6. This CDR3 has 16 residues. CDR3 in amino acids: CASSISLAGGQDTQYF. As DNA, the CDR3 is TGTGCCAGTAGTATTAGCCTAGCGGGAGGGCAAGATACGCAGTATTTT.

This clonotype came up many times. This chain connects TRBV6-1 to TRBJ2-1; D perhaps matches TRBD2 (5 bases). The CDR3 consists of 15 residues. V dropped 5 bases and J dropped 5 bases, with 16 bases sitting between them. Germline V gene lookup returns CDR1 MNHNS and CDR2 SASEGT. As DNA, the CDR3 is TGTGCCAGCAGTTATGGGAGAAACCCAAACAATGAGCAGTTCTTC. Amino acids: CASSYGRNPNNEQFF.

The rearrangement links TRBV7-9 to TRBJ2-5; D tentatively reads TRBD1 or TRBD2 (5 bases each). Trimming took 5 bases from V and 7 from J, leaving 20 bases between them. CDR3 length equals 15 residues. Germline V CDR1 and CDR2: SEHNR, FQNEAQ (reference sequence). The CDR3 region is CASSLGRRSLGTQYF. CDR3 DNA sequence: TGTGCCAGCAGCCTGGGACGCCGGAGTTTGGGGACCCAGTACTTC.

The chain uses TRBV6-4 and TRBJ2-7; 9 nucleotides agree with TRBD1. The better agreement between TRBJ2-5 and the DNA end casts doubt on the J call. The CDR3 loop spans 18 amino acids. CDR1 is MRHNA and CDR2 is SNTAGT in the germline V gene. The CDR3 coding sequence is TGTGCCAGCAGTGGGGGGAAGTGGACAGGGGCGAAGCAAGAGACCCAGTACTTC. It yields the protein CASSGGKWTGAKQETQYF.

A few counts support this clonotype. The rearrangement uses TRBV7-2 and TRBJ2-5, with 10 bases that match TRBD2. CDR3 length: 14 residues. The ends lost 2 bases at V and 5 bases at J; junction bases unmatched: 2. CDR1 is SGHTA and CDR2 is FQGNSA in the germline V gene. The CDR3 protein is CASSLTSGEETQYF. The CDR3 bases are TGTGCCAGCAGCTTAACTAGCGGGGAGGAGACCCAGTACTTC.

Concerning this clonotype itself: Since no conserved phenylalanine or tryptophan closes the CDR3, a read error is the likely cause. The limits of the CDR3 on the DNA are not certain, so only TCRdb's listed CDR3 is given. The CDR3 loop reads CASSPTRSGLNNYEQYFGS. This chain connects TRBV6-2 or TRBV6-3 to TRBJ1-6; the table assigns TRBD1, which was not confirmed against the DNA. Germline values: CDR1 MNHEY, CDR2 SVGEGT. The CDR3 spans 19 residues, counting both ends.

This clonotype was detected ten times or more. A junction boundary mismatches the germline segment, possibly from a read error. The chain uses TRBV6-1 and TRBJ1-5; 8 nucleotides agree with TRBD1. Per the germline V gene, CDR1 is MNHNS and CDR2 is SASEGT. This CDR3 contains 16 residues. The CDR3 reads CASSDDRGRGNQPRHF. DNA for the CDR3: TGTGCCAGCAGCGACGACAGGGGAAGGGGCAATCAGCCCCGGCATTTT.

This clonotype was counted at least ten times. The chain combines TRBV5-6 with TRBJ2-5; D unclear. The CDR3 totals 15 residues. Germline values: CDR1 SGHDT, CDR2 YYEEEE. Between the trimmed V and J ends, which lost 0 bases and 5 bases, there was a span of 14 bases. The CDR3 is CASSLEVGVGETQYF. The CDR3, as DNA: TGTGCCAGCAGCTTGGAAGTGGGTGTTGGGGAGACCCAGTACTTC.

This chain connects TRBV7-2 to TRBJ2-6; D possibly corresponds to TRBD2 (5 bases). The J call may be mistaken, given a closer DNA end match to TRBJ2-7. Germline V gene data show CDR1 as SGHTA and CDR2 as FQGNSA. The CDR3 sequence is 15 residues long. CDR3 amino acids: CASSLAILARNEQYF. DNA for the CDR3: TGTGCCAGCAGCTTAGCTATCCTAGCCCGTAATGAGCAGTACTTC.

This clonotype was detected ten times or more. The rearrangement links TRBV6-1 to TRBJ1-5; D remains unclear. Per germline, CDR1 MNHNS and CDR2 SASEGT. V was clipped by 0 bases and J by 0 bases, with 9 bases between them. The CDR3 covers 16 residues. CDR3 loop: CASSEAAGYSNQPQHF. Here the CDR3 DNA reads TGTGCCAGCAGTGAAGCTGCGGGGTATAGCAATCAGCCCCAGCATTTT.

This rearrangement joins TRBV6-5 to TRBJ2-6; no firm D call. The CDR3 is made up of 15 amino acids. V dropped 5 bases and J dropped 0 bases, with 8 bases sitting between them. The germline V gene encodes CDR1 MNHEY and CDR2 SVGAGI. The CDR3 here is CASSEDNSGANVLTF. The CDR3, as DNA: TGTGCCAGCAGTGAAGACAACTCTGGGGCCAACGTCCTGACTTTC.

In regard to this clonotype: This may stem from a read error, because a much larger clone lies one nucleotide away. CDR3: CASTSLSGGPRNEQYF. Written as DNA, the CDR3 is TGTGCCAGCACCTCATTATCGGGAGGGCCTCGGAATGAGCAGTACTTC. The gene calls are TRBV27 and TRBJ2-1; 8 bases are shared with TRBD2. The better agreement between TRBJ2-7 and the DNA end casts doubt on the J call. The CDR3 has 16 residues. Looked up from germline, CDR1 is MNHEY and CDR2 is SMNVEV (reference sequence).

This clonotype was recorded many times. The J gene is TRBJ2-5, the V gene TRBV6-1; 15 nucleotides align to TRBD2. Germline-derived CDR1 and CDR2 are MNHNS and SASEGT. This CDR3 comprises 16 residues. With V trimmed by 5 bases and J by 3 bases, 4 bases remained unmatched. The CDR3 DNA follows: TGTGCCAGCAGTCCGGGGACTAGCGGGGGGAAAGAGACCCAGTACTTC. This translates into CASSPGTSGGKETQYF.

This clonotype was recorded at least ten times. With a much larger clone just one base away, this may be a read error. This chain joins TRBV7-6 and TRBJ2-7, with 7 positions matching TRBD1. The V gene end was trimmed by 3 bases and the J gene end by 7 bases; junction bases not matched to a gene: 6. Germline CDR1 and CDR2: SGHVS and FNYEAQ. The CDR3 totals 13 residues. The CDR3 reads CASSFDRDNEQYF. The CDR3 nucleotides read TGTGCCAGCAGCTTCGACAGGGACAATGAGCAGTACTTC.

V usage is TRBV11-2 and J usage is TRBJ1-5; D call uncertain. CDR3 size: 16 residues. CDR1 is SGHAT, CDR2 FQNNGV, per germline. V dropped 2 bases and J dropped 1 base, with 12 bases sitting between them. The CDR3 sequence is CASSLRQMKSNQPQHF. The CDR3 nucleotides are TGTGCCAGCAGCTTAAGGCAGATGAAGAGCAATCAGCCCCAGCATTTT.

This chain joins TRBV20-1 and TRBJ2-4, with D perhaps TRBD1 (6 bases). Deletions cut 6 bases from V and 11 bases from J, with 17 bases between. CDR3 size: 12 residues. Germline lookup yields CDR1 DFQATT and CDR2 SNEGSKA (reference sequence). CDR3 bases: TGCAGTGCGAGTGCGGGTGGGGGCCTTCAGTACTTC. Translation: CSASAGGGLQYF.

In its sample, this clonotype was seen a few times. V gene TRBV18 combines with J gene TRBJ2-1, with 11 bases identical to TRBD1. The CDR3 loop spans 15 amino acids. The germline V gene encodes CDR1 KGHSH and CDR2 LQKENI. Germline trimming cut 3 bases from V and 8 bases from J; bases unmatched to any gene: 6. The CDR3 nucleotides are TGTGCCAGCTCACCTGGACAGGGGGCTCTGCATGAGCAGTTCTTC. Protein: CASSPGQGALHEQFF.